This T cell receptor beta chain was found in a study of shared clonotypes between healthy human individuals. The trim removed 4 bases at V and 1 base at J, leaving 9 bases unmatched. This CDR3 is built from 17 residues. The germline gives CDR1 SGHRS, CDR2 YFSETQ. For each subset, genomic DNA was distributed in equal portions over several immunoSEQ plates. Assay used: immunoSEQ multiplex PCR; TCRdb lists only in-frame clones, some missing. This sample has about 2,100,000 clones; roughly 91% occur once, and the top ten carry approximately 1.7%. Positive CCR7 selection of CD45RO-negative cells yielded the naive CD8 cells, and terminally differentiated effector memory CD45RA+ cells were excluded.

The chain joins TRBV5-1 to TRBJ2-3; 10 positions match TRBD2. This receptor was obtained from a man aged 18 to 35 in good health. Some clones in this sample may be carry-over from other donors' samples. The specimen sequenced was naive CD8+ T cells from PBMCs. CDR3 region: CASSGLMSGRGTDTQYF. The CDR3 coding sequence is TGCGCCAGCAGCGGCCTGATGAGCGGGAGGGGCACAGATACGCAGTATTTT.